These T cell receptor beta chains were read from a single sample in a study of T-cell memory formation after mild COVID-19. TCRdb itself ran the 5' RACE reads through MiXCR, one entry per CDR3 protein. Of approximately 89,000 distinct CDR3 sequences detected, approximately 25% appear once; the ten largest clones hold around 40%. Sequencing input: PBMCs or a T cell subset sorted from them (not recorded which). These TCRs come from a man aged 18 to 29 who had mild COVID-19 (a few samples of this study predate the infection). Cell type and time point are not known. Both conserved end residues are part of each CDR3. The D gene is left open where the match is weak. Clone size is given for some rows only: seen once, a few or many times, or a class if the clone is expanded.

D gene,V gene,J gene,clone size,CDR3 protein,CDR3 DNA
TRBD1,TRBV4-1,TRBJ2-7,-,CASTVGTGVGYEQYF,TGCGCCAGCACCGTGGGGACAGGGGTGGGTTACGAGCAGTACTTC
-,TRBV24-1,TRBJ2-3,-,CATSRGADTQYF,TGTGCCACCAGTCGGGGAGCAGATACGCAGTATTTT
-,TRBV5-6,TRBJ1-5,-,CASTASNQPQHF,TGTGCCAGCACAGCTAGCAATCAGCCCCAGCATTTT
-,TRBV5-1,TRBJ1-1,few,CASSFQEPTEAFF,TGCGCCAGCAGCTTCCAAGAGCCGACTGAAGCTTTCTTT
-,TRBV5-5,TRBJ2-7,-,CASSATGYEQYF,TGTGCCAGCAGCGCTACAGGTTACGAGCAGTACTTC
-,TRBV10-3,TRBJ1-6,-,CAISAPGQDNSPLHF,TGTGCCATCAGTGCGCCGGGACAAGATAATTCACCCCTCCACTTT
-,TRBV4-3,TRBJ2-3,few,CASSQDERAGDTQYF,TGCGCCAGCAGCCAAGACGAGAGGGCCGGGGATACGCAGTATTTT
-,TRBV7-9,TRBJ2-5,-,CASSVHLTQYF,TGTGCCAGCAGCGTCCACTTGACCCAGTACTTC
-,TRBV7-9,TRBJ2-3,few,CASSLGGGHTDTQYF,TGTGCCAGCAGCTTAGGCGGGGGACACACAGATACGCAGTATTTT
TRBD2,TRBV12-3/TRBV12-4,TRBJ2-1,few,CASSSGGSGNEQFF,TGTGCCAGCAGCTCGGGGGGTTCGGGGAATGAGCAGTTCTTC
TRBD1,TRBV2,TRBJ1-5,-,CASSDGTGFSQPQHF,TGTGCCAGCAGTGACGGGACAGGGTTCAGTCAGCCCCAGCATTTT
-,TRBV29-1,TRBJ1-1,-,CSVDVGSTEAFF,TGCAGCGTTGATGTGGGCTCGACTGAAGCTTTCTTT
TRBD1,TRBV4-1,TRBJ2-3,-,CASSQETGGGTDTQYF,TGCGCCAGCAGCCAAGAAACAGGGGGCGGCACAGATACGCAGTATTTT
-,TRBV14,TRBJ2-7,few,CASSQDWGSPYEQYF,TGTGCCAGCAGCCAAGACTGGGGGTCCCCCTACGAGCAGTACTTC
-,TRBV20-1,TRBJ2-3,few,CSAKYTDTQYF,TGCAGTGCTAAGTACACAGATACGCAGTATTTT
-,TRBV5-1,TRBJ1-5,few,CASSWASNQPQHF,TGCGCCAGCAGTTGGGCTAGCAATCAGCCCCAGCATTTT
-,TRBV9,TRBJ2-1,many,CASSVEDSYNEQFF,TGTGCCAGCAGCGTAGAGGACTCCTACAATGAGCAGTTCTTC
-,TRBV6-1,TRBJ1-5,-,CASSYDDRPQHF,TGTGCCAGCAGTTATGACGACAGGCCCCAGCATTTT
TRBD1,TRBV20-1,TRBJ1-2,-,CSVGTGGLEGYTF,TGCAGTGTTGGGACAGGGGGTTTGGAAGGCTACACCTTC
-,TRBV20-1,TRBJ2-5,many,CSARSGSPQETQYF,TGCAGTGCTAGGTCCGGGAGTCCACAAGAGACCCAGTACTTC
-,TRBV11-2,TRBJ1-2,few,CASSLFPGSSGYTF,TGTGCCAGCAGCTTATTTCCGGGAAGTAGTGGCTACACCTTC
TRBD1,TRBV20-1,TRBJ2-5,many,CSADRGRVSETQYF,TGCAGTGCCGACAGGGGGCGCGTGTCAGAGACCCAGTACTTC
-,TRBV11-3,TRBJ2-1,many,CASSLGYNEQFF,TGTGCCAGCAGCTTAGGGTACAATGAGCAGTTCTTC
-,TRBV6-1,TRBJ2-3,-,CASSEGGGEADTQYF,TGTGCCAGCAGTGAAGGAGGCGGGGAGGCAGATACGCAGTATTTT
-,TRBV29-1,TRBJ2-7,-,CSVEDRQGVEYEQYF,TGCAGCGTTGAAGATCGTCAGGGCGTGGAATACGAGCAGTACTTC
TRBD1,TRBV9,TRBJ2-3,-,CASSAGNDRGADTQYF,TGTGCCAGCAGCGCGGGGAATGACAGGGGAGCGGATACGCAGTATTTT
-,TRBV5-1,TRBJ2-7,-,CASSFLTGSYEQYF,TGCGCCAGCAGCTTTCTGACAGGCTCCTACGAGCAGTACTTC
TRBD1,TRBV28,TRBJ1-1,-,CASRFLTGSGTEAFF,TGTGCCAGCAGATTTTTGACAGGGTCCGGCACTGAAGCTTTCTTT
TRBD2,TRBV15,TRBJ2-1,many,CATSTTSGNEQFF,TGTGCCACCAGCACAACTAGCGGCAATGAGCAGTTCTTC
-,TRBV24-1,TRBJ2-1,-,CATSDLPGDEQFF,TGTGCCACCAGTGATTTGCCAGGCGACGAGCAGTTCTTC
-,TRBV7-9,TRBJ1-6,-,CASNPEGTNSPLHF,TGTGCCAGCAACCCGGAGGGTACTAATTCACCCCTCCACTTT
TRBD2,TRBV27,TRBJ2-1,few,CASSLGTSVFNEQFF,TGTGCCAGCAGCCTAGGGACTAGTGTATTCAATGAGCAGTTCTTC
-,TRBV7-7,TRBJ2-2,few,CASSLASGNTGELFF,TGTGCTAGCAGCCTAGCCTCCGGGAACACCGGGGAGCTGTTTTTT
TRBD2,TRBV20-1,TRBJ2-3,-,CSASVGLAASTDTQYF,TGCAGTGCTAGTGTCGGACTAGCGGCTAGCACAGATACGCAGTATTTT
-,TRBV7-9,TRBJ2-2,-,CASSSQGRGRGTGELFF,TGTGCCAGCAGCTCCCAGGGTCGAGGCCGCGGCACCGGGGAGCTGTTTTTT
TRBD1,TRBV5-4,TRBJ2-6,-,CASSRQGSGANVLTF,TGTGCCAGCAGCAGACAGGGATCAGGGGCCAACGTCCTGACTTTC
-,TRBV20-1,TRBJ2-4,-,CSAKTLAKNIQYF,TGCAGTGCTAAGACCTTAGCCAAAAACATTCAGTACTTC